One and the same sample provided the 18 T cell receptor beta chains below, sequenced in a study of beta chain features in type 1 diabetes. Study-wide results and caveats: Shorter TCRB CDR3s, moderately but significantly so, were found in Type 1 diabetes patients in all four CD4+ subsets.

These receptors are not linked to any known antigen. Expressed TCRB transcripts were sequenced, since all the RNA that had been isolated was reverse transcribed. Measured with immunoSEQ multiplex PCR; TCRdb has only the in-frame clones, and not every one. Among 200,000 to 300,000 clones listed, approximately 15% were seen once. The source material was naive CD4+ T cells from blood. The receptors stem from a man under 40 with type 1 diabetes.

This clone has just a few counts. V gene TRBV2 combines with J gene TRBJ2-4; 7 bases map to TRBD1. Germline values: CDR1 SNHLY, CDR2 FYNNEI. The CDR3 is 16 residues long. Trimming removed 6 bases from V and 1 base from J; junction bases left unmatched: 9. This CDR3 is CASRRPTGFAKNIQYF. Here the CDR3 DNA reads TGTGCCAGCAGACGACCGACAGGGTTTGCCAAAAACATTCAGTACTTC. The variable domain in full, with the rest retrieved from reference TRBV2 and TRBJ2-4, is EPEVTQTPSHQVTQMGQEVILRCVPISNHLYFYWYRQILGQKVEFLVSFYNNEISEKSEIFDDQFSVERPDGSNFTLKIRSTKLEDSAMYFCASRRPTGFAKNIQYFGAGTRLSVL.

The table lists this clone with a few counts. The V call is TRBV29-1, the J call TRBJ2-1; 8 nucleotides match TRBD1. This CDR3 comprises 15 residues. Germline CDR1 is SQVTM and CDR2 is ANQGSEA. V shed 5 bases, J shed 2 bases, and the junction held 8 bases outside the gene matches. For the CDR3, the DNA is TGCAGCGTTTCAGGGGGCGGAGGACCCTACAATGAGCAGTTCTTC. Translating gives CSVSGGGGPYNEQFF.

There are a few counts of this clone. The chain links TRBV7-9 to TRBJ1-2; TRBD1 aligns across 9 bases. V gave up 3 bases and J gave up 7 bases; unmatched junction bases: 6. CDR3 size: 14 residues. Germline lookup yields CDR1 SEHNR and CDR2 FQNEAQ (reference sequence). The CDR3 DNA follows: TGTGCCAGCAGCTTTCCGGGACAGGGCATTGGCTACACCTTC. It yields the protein CASSFPGQGIGYTF.

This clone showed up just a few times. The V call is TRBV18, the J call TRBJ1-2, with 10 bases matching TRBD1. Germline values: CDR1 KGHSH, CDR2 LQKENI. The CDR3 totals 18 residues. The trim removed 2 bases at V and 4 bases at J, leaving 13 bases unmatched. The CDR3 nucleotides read TGTGCCAGCTCACCAAGTGGACCGGGACAGGGGAACATCTATGGCTACACCTTC. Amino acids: CASSPSGPGQGNIYGYTF.

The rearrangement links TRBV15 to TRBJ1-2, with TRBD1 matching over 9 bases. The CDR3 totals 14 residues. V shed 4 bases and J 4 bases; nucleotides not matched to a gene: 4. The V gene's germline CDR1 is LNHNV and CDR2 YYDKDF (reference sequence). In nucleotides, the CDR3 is TGTGCCACCAGCAAAGGACAGGGGAGCTATGGCTACACCTTC. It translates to CATSKGQGSYGYTF. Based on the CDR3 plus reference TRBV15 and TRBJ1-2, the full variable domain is DAMVIQNPRYQVTQFGKPVTLSCSQTLNHNVMYWYQQKSSQAPKLLFHYYDKDFNNEADTPDNFQSRRPNTSFCFLDIRSPGLGDTAMYLCATSKGQGSYGYTFGSGTRLTVV.

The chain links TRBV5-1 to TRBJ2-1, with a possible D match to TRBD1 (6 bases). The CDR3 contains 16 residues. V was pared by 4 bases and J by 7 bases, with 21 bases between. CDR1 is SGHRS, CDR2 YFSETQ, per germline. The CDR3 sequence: CASSGSGHPRGNEQFF. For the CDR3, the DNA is TGCGCCAGCAGCGGGTCGGGACACCCAAGGGGGAATGAGCAGTTCTTC.

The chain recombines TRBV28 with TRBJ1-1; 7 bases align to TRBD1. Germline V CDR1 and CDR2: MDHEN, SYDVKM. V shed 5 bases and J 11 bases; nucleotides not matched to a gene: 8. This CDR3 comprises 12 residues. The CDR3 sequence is CASSAPRGSAFF. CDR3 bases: TGTGCCAGCAGTGCACCCAGGGGGTCGGCTTTCTTT.

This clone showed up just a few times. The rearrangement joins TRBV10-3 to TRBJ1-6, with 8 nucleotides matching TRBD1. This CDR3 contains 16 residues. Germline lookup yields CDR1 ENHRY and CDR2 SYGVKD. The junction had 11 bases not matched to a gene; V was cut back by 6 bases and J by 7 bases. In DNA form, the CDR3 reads TGTGCCATCAGGGGGAGTAACAGGGGGGACAATTCACCCCTCCACTTT. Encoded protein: CAIRGSNRGDNSPLHF.

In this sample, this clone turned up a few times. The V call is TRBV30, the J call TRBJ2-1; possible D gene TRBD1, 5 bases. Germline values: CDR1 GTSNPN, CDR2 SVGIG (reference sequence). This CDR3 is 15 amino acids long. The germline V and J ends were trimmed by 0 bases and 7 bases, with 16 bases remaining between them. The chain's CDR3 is CAWSVWAGPGNEQFF. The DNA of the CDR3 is TGTGCCTGGAGTGTTTGGGCAGGCCCAGGGAATGAGCAGTTCTTC. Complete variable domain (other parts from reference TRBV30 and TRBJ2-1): SQTIHQWPATLVQPVGSPLSLECTVEGTSNPNLYWYRQAAGRGLQLLFYSVGIGQISSEVPQNLSASRPQDRQFILSSKKLLLSDSGFYLCAWSVWAGPGNEQFFGPGTRLTVL.

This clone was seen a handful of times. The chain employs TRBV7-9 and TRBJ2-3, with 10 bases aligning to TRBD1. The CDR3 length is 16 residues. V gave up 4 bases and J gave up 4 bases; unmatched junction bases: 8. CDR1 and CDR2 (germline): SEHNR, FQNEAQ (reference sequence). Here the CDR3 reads CASSYSRDRGADTQYF. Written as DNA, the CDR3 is TGTGCCAGCAGCTACTCCCGGGACAGGGGTGCAGATACGCAGTATTTT.

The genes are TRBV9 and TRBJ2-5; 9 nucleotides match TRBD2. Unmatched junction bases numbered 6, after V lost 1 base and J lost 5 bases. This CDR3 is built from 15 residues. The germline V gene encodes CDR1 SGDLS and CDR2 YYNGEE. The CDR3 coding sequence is TGTGCCAGCAGCGTATCCAGCGGGGGGTGGGAGACCCAGTACTTC. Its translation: CASSVSSGGWETQYF.

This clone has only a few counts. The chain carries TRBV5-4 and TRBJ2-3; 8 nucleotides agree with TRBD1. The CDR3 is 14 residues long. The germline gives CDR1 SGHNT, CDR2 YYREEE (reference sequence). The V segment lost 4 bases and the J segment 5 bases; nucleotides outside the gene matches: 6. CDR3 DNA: TGTGCCAGCAGCATTGGACAGGGTCTAGATACGCAGTATTTT. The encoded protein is CASSIGQGLDTQYF.

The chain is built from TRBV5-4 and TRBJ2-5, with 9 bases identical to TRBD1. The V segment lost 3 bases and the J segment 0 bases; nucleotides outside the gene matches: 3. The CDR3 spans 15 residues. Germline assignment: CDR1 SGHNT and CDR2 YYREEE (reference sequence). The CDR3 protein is CASSSTGGYQETQYF. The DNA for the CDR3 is TGTGCCAGCAGCTCGACAGGGGGGTACCAAGAGACCCAGTACTTC. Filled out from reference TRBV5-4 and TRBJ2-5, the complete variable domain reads ETGVTQSPTHLIKTRGQQVTLRCSSQSGHNTVSWYQQALGQGPQFIFQYYREEENGRGNFPPRFSGLQFPNYSSELNVNALELDDSALYLCASSSTGGYQETQYFGPGTRLLVL.

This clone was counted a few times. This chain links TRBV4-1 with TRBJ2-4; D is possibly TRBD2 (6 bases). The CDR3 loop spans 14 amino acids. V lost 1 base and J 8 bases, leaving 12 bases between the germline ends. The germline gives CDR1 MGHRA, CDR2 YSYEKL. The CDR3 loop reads CASSQGRAVDIQYF. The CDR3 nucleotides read TGCGCCAGCAGCCAAGGGAGGGCAGTGGACATTCAGTACTTC.

The CDR3 coding sequence is TGTGCCAGCAGCGACAGGGGCCGAGAGGAAAAACTGTTTTTT. It translates to CASSDRGREEKLFF. The J gene is TRBJ1-4, the V gene TRBV2; 8 positions match TRBD1. The germline V gene has CDR1 SNHLY and CDR2 FYNNEI. J lost 8 bases, V lost 6 bases, and 8 bases had no gene match. The CDR3 is 14 residues long.

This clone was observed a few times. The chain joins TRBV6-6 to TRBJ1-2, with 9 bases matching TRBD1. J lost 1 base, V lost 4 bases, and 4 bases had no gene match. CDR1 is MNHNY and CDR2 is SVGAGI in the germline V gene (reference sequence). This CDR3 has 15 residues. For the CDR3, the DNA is TGTGCCAGCAGTTTCCTGGACAGGGGTAACTATGGCTACACCTTC. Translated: CASSFLDRGNYGYTF.

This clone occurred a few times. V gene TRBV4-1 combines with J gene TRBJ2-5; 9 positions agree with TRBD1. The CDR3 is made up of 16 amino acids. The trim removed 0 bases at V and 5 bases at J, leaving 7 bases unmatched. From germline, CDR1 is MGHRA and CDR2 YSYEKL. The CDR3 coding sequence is TGCGCCAGCAGCCAAGAAGGAGGGACAGGGTGGGAGACCCAGTACTTC. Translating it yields CASSQEGGTGWETQYF.

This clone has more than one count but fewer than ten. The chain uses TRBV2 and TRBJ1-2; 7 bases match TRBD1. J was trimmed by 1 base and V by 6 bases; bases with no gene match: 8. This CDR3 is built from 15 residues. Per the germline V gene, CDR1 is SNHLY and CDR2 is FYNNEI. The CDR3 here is CASRATGTHNYGYTF. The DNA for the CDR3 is TGTGCCAGCAGGGCGACAGGGACCCATAACTATGGCTACACCTTC. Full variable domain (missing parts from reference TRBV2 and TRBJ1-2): EPEVTQTPSHQVTQMGQEVILRCVPISNHLYFYWYRQILGQKVEFLVSFYNNEISEKSEIFDDQFSVERPDGSNFTLKIRSTKLEDSAMYFCASRATGTHNYGYTFGSGTRLTVV.